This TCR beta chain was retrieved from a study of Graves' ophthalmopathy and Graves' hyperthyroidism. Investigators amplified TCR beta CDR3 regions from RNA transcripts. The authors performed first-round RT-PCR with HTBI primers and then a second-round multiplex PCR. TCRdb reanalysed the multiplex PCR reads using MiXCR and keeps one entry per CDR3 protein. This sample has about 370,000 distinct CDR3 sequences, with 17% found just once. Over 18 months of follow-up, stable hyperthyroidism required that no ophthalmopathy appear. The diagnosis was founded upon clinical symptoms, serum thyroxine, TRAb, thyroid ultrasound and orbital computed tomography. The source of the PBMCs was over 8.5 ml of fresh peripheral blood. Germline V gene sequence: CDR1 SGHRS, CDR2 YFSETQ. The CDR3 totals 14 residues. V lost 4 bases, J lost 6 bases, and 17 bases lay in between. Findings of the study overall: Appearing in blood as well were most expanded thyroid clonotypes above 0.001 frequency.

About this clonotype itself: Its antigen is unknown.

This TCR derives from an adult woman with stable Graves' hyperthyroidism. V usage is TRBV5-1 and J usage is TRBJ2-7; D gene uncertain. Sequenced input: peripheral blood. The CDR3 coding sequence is TGCGCCAGCAGCCCGTTAAGTAGTGGTGGCGAGCAGTACTTC. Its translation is CASSPLSSGGEQYF.